This TCR beta chain was recorded in a study of blood T cell repertoires in COVID-19. Study-wide context: Donors in the United States, Italy and Spain gave samples during acute or convalescent COVID-19.

Germline loops: CDR1 SEHNR, CDR2 FQNEAQ (reference sequence). The CDR3 has 15 amino acids. The ends were cut back, 5 bases at V and 0 bases at J, with 11 bases in the middle. As handled by the study authors: By means of reference gene primer amplification, nucleated cell counts were estimated. The method was immunoSEQ multiplex PCR; TCRdb's version includes in-frame clones alone and lacks a portion of them. D and trimming come from the DNA, and the V and J calls and clone size come from that table. The sample carries 400,000 to 550,000 clones, around nine tenths recorded once. Cohorts were assigned according to the clinical history that participants reported.

The receptor's source is a woman younger than 30 with acute COVID-19. The chain is built from TRBV7-9 and TRBJ1-5; a possible D gene is TRBD1 (5 bases). Sequenced: PBMCs or T cells enriched from blood (not recorded which). CDR3 DNA: TGTGCCAGCAGCCGTGGGACTGATAGCAATCAGCCCCAGCATTTT. This codes for CASSRGTDSNQPQHF.